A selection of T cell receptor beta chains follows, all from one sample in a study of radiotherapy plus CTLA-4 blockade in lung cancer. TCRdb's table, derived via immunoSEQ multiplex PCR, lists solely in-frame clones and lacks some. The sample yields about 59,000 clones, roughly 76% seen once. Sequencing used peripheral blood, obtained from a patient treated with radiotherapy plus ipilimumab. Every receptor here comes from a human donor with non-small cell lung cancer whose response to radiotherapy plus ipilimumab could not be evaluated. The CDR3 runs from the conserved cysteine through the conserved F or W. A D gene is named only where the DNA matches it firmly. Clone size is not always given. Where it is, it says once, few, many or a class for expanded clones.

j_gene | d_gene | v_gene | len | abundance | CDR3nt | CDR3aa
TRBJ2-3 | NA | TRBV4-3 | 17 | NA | TGCGCCAGCAGCCAAGAATCCAGACTAATATACACAGATACGCAGTATTTT | CASSQESRLIYTDTQYF
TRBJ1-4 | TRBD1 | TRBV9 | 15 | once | TGTGCCAGCAGCGCGAAGGCAGGGGGCCCTGAAAAACTGTTTTTT | CASSAKAGGPEKLFF
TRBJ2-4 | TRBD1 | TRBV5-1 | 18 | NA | TGCGCCAGCAGCCCTCGCCCGTCGACGCCTGGACAGGAAAACATTCAGTACTTC | CASSPRPSTPGQENIQYF
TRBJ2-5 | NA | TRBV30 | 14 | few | TGTGCCTGGAGTGTACCGGTACTCCAAGAGACCCAGTACTTC | CAWSVPVLQETQYF
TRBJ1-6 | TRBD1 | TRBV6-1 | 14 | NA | TGTGCCAGCAAAGAAGGGGGCAATTATTCACCCCTCCACTTT | CASKEGGNYSPLHF
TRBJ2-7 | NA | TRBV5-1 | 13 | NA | TGCGCCAGCAGCTTGGGACATGCCTACGAGCAGTACTTC | CASSLGHAYEQYF
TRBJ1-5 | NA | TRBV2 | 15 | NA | TGTGCCAGCAGTTTTGCGGGGGCCCTCTATCAGCCCCAGCATTTT | CASSFAGALYQPQHF
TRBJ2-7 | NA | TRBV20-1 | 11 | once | TGCAGTGCTGCCCCTGAGGAGGAGCAGTACTTC | CSAAPEEEQYF
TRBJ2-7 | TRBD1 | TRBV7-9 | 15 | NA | TGTGCCAGCAGCTCCAGGGTGGGACAGGAGGTGAAACAGTACTTC | CASSSRVGQEVKQYF
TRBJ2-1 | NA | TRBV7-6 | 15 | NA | TGTGCCAGCAGCCTAACTTCCTACTCCTACAATGAGCAGTTCTTC | CASSLTSYSYNEQFF
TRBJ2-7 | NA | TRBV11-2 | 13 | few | TGTGCCAGCAGCCTCTTAGTGTGGTACGAGCAGTACTTC | CASSLLVWYEQYF
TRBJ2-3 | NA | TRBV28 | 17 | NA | TGTGCCAGCAGTTTCCGGTGGGGGGGCTGGGAGACAGATACGCAGTATTTT | CASSFRWGGWETDTQYF
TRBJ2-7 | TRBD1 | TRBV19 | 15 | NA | TGTGCCAGTAGTTGGTCCGGGACAGGGGGTACCGAGCAGTACTTC | CASSWSGTGGTEQYF
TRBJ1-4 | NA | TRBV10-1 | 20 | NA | TGCGCCAGCAGTGCCGACAAGAGGACACGAAGAGCCACAACTAATGAAAAACTGTTTTTT | CASSADKRTRRATTNEKLFF
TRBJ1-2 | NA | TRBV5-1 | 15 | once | TGCGCCAGCAGCTTGGCCGGGCAGGGAATGGGTGGCTACACCTTC | CASSLAGQGMGGYTF
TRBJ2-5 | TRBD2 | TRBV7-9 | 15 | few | TGTGCCAGCAGCGAAGGACTAGCGGGGGAAGAGACCCAGTACTTC | CASSEGLAGEETQYF
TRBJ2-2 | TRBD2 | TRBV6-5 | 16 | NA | TGTGCCAGCAGTTACTCGGGACTAGCGAACACCGGGGAGCTGTTTTTT | CASSYSGLANTGELFF
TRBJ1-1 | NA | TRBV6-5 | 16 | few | TGTGCCAGCAGTTACACCCAACAGGGTCAGAACACTGAAGCTTTCTTT | CASSYTQQGQNTEAFF
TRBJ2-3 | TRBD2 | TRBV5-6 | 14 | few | TGTGCCAGCAGCTGGGGGGGGACCCCGCAAAGGCAGTATTTT | CASSWGGTPQRQYF
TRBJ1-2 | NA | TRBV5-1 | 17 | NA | TGCGCCAGCAGCTTAAGATCGGACGGGGGTCTTGGAGAGGGCTACACCTTC | CASSLRSDGGLGEGYTF
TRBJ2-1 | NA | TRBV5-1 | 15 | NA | TGCGCCAGCAGGTTAGGTGGGGCCTCAACAAATGAGCAGTTCTTC | CASRLGGASTNEQFF
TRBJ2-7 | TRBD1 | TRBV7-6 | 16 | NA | TGTGCCAGCAGCTTAGCCAGACAGGGGGCCCTTGGAGAGCAGTACTTC | CASSLARQGALGEQYF
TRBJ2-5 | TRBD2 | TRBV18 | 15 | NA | TGTGCCAGCTCACCGACTAGCGGGGGTTTAGAGACCCAGTACTTC | CASSPTSGGLETQYF
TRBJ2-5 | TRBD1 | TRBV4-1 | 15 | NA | TGCGCCAGCAGCCAACCAGACAGGGAAAGTGGGACCCAGTACTTC | CASSQPDRESGTQYF
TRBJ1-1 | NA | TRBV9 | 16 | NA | TGTGCCAGCAGCGTAGGAAGGATAGGGACTTACACTGAAGCTTTCTTT | CASSVGRIGTYTEAFF
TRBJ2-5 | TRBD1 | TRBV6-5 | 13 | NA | TGTGCCAGCAAAACCACAGGGGGAGAGACCCAGTACTTC | CASKTTGGETQYF
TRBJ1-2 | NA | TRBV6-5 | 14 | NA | TGTGCCAGCACGAGAATCGGGAGTAACTATGGCTACACCTTC | CASTRIGSNYGYTF
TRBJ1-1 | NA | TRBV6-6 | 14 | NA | TGTGCCAGCAGTTACTCGAATCCATCTCAGGGAGCTTTCTTT | CASSYSNPSQGAFF
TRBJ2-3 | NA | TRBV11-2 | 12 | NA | TGTGCCAGCAGCTTATACGGGGATACGCAGTATTTT | CASSLYGDTQYF
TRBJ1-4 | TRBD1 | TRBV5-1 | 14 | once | TGCGCCAGCAGCTCCGGGACAGGGGAAGAAAAACTGTTTTTT | CASSSGTGEEKLFF
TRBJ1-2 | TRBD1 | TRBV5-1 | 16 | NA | TGCGCCAGCAGCTTGGCCTCGGCAGGGGGCAACTATGGCTACACCTTC | CASSLASAGGNYGYTF
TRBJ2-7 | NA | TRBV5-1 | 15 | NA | TGCGCCAGCAGCCCAGGAGACAGGACACCCTACGAGCAGTACTTC | CASSPGDRTPYEQYF
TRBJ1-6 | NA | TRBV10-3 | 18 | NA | TGTGCCATCAGGGCGTCTGGCGGACATAACTCCTATAATTCACCCCTCCACTTT | CAIRASGGHNSYNSPLHF
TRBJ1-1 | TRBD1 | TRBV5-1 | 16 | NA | TGCGCCAGCAGCTTGCGACAGGGGGCTATGAACACTGAAGCTTTCTTT | CASSLRQGAMNTEAFF
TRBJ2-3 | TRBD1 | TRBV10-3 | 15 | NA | TGTGCCATCAGAGATGGGACAGGCCTCACAGATTCGCAGTATTTT | CAIRDGTGLTDSQYF
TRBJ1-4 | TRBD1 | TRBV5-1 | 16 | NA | TGCGCCAGCAGCTTGGTAGGGGGCAACGAAAATGAAAAACTGTTTTTT | CASSLVGGNENEKLFF
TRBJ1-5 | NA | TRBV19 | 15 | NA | TGTGCCAGTAGTATCATATCGGGAACTAATCAGCCCCAGCATTTT | CASSIISGTNQPQHF